A selection of T cell receptor beta chains follows, all from one sample in a study of cytomegalovirus exposure and HLA in healthy donors. Measured with immunoSEQ multiplex PCR; TCRdb has only the in-frame clones, and not every one. The table includes 150,000 to 200,000 clones, 70% to 90% detected once. The sequenced sample was PBMCs. The receptors stem from a man aged 18 to 29 in good health and CMV-seropositive. CDR3s leave out the opening cysteine and the closing phenylalanine or tryptophan.

j_call v_call cdr3_length cdr3_aa
TRBJ1-4 TRBV5-1 13 ASSLVDRQLPKLF
TRBJ2-2 TRBV6-4 15 ASSPSLVAGRTGELF
. TRBV6-5 13 ASSMGLAGVDEQY
TRBJ1-2 TRBV9 12 ASSVEQGLLGYT
TRBJ2-5 TRBV2 10 ATKAGRETQY
TRBJ2-7 TRBV18 18 ASSPPGGQGKRLTSYEQY
TRBJ2-3 TRBV5-8 15 ASSLRLAGADTDTQY
TRBJ2-3 TRBV5-1 14 ASSPGQGIGTDTQY
TRBJ1-1 TRBV5-4 14 ASRPRGGVWDTEAF
TRBJ2-5 TRBV5-1 10 ASSYPGETQY
TRBJ2-7 TRBV19 11 ASSHGTGNEQY
TRBJ1-4 TRBV5-4 14 ASSIRQGPKGEKLF
TRBJ2-5 TRBV19 14 ASSIGGGLFQETQY
TRBJ1-1 TRBV11-2 12 ASSPVNRGLRAF
TRBJ2-7 TRBV5-1 10 ASSSVGAEQY
TRBJ1-1 TRBV7-9 16 SSSQLGGGRRQNTEAF
TRBJ1-5 TRBV4-1 13 ASSQDRGSHQPQH
TRBJ2-7 TRBV4-1 12 ASSQGPERYEQY
TRBJ2-2 TRBV2 14 ASSGPEAGSSGELF
TRBJ1-3 TRBV29-1 12 SVEYGDSGNTIY
TRBJ2-3 TRBV6-5 14 ASSYQIAGSTDTQY
TRBJ1-2 TRBV19 14 ASSIALTGSLYGYT
TRBJ2-7 TRBV10-3 11 AIRSGGQREQY
TRBJ1-1 TRBV30 16 AWSASAGSTRMNTEAF
TRBJ1-1 TRBV7-9 14 ASSPGTGGSSTEAF
TRBJ1-2 TRBV7-9 14 ASIDSGTGALYGYT
TRBJ1-1 TRBV19 11 ASSIPDSHEAF
TRBJ1-5 TRBV2 12 ASSDQGSNQPQH
TRBJ1-4 TRBV15 13 ATSRDSGGGEKLF
TRBJ1-5 TRBV6-5 12 ASSYFTGAQPQH
TRBJ2-7 TRBV2 11 ASSGQGAYEQY
TRBJ2-5 TRBV12-5 11 ASGLRGRETQY
TRBJ1-2 TRBV7-2 13 ASSLGGGVPYGYT
TRBJ1-3 TRBV11-3 12 ASSRGAGGDTIY
TRBJ2-1 TRBV14 13 ASSQREGGGNEQF
TRBJ2-7 TRBV14 14 ASSRRIAGVSYEQY
. TRBV6-5 12 ASSYSGGPYEQY
TRBJ2-5 TRBV9 15 ASSVAPSSGRRETQY
TRBJ1-2 TRBV19 11 ASSIQGSYGYT
TRBJ1-6 TRBV19 15 ASSIDSEDRGNSPLH
TRBJ1-1 TRBV10-1 12 ASSEQHGGTEAF
TRBJ1-1 TRBV2 12 ASSYQGEGTEAF
TRBJ2-7 TRBV10-3 13 AISESTGLDYEQY
TRBJ2-7 TRBV5-1 11 ASSWASRGEQY
TRBJ2-7 TRBV9 12 ASSVVDSSYEQY
TRBJ2-1 TRBV27 11 ASQGTDDNEQF
TRBJ2-7 TRBV11-2 13 ASSPRGGVGYEQY
TRBJ2-7 TRBV18 11 ASSPNGVYGQY
TRBJ2-3 TRBV6-1 14 ASSEPSGGGISTQY
TRBJ2-5 TRBV7-9 10 ASSLLGETQY
TRBJ2-3 TRBV28 14 ASELAGGLSTDTQY
TRBJ2-5 TRBV7-8 15 ASSLEYSGQGQETQY
TRBJ1-6 TRBV6-5 13 ASSYSGDSNSPLH